This TCR beta chain is from a study of shared clonotypes between healthy human individuals. Produced via immunoSEQ multiplex PCR; TCRdb's table is partial and in-frame only. The data hold about 1.9 million clones, with about 94% observed a single time. Naive CD8 cells comprised CD45RO-negative, CCR7-positively selected cells, excluding terminally differentiated effector memory CD45RA+ cells. V lost 11 bases, J lost 3 bases, and 9 bases stayed unmatched. This CDR3 has 14 residues. In germline, CDR1 is SEHNR, CDR2 FQNEAQ (reference sequence). The genes are TRBV7-9 and TRBJ2-1, with 8 bases identical to TRBD2. Source material: naive CD8+ T cells from PBMCs. The sequence derives from a man between 18 and 29 years old in good health. Some clones in this sample may be carry-over from other donors' samples. Written as DNA, the CDR3 is TGTGCCGGATCAAGCGGGGGTATCTACAATGAGCAGTTCTTC. Encoded protein: CAGSSGGIYNEQFF. Using reference TRBV7-9 and TRBJ2-1 for the parts outside the CDR3, the full variable domain is DTGVSQNPRHKITKRGQNVTFRCDPISEHNRLYWYRQTLGQGPEFLTYFQNEAQLEKSRLLSDRFSAERPKGSFSTLEIQRTEQGDSAMYLCAGSSGGIYNEQFFGPGTRLTVL.